The 16 T cell receptor beta chains listed next were all sequenced from one sample in a study of siplizumab effects on memory and regulatory T cells. Repertoires were generated with immunoSEQ multiplex PCR, while TCRdb's copy carries only in-frame clones and drops some. In the table there are 6,000 to 8,500 clones, around a third of which are singletons. An approximately 6-day coculture at 37°C was performed with the mixed lymphocyte reaction cells. Their antigens remain unidentified. The specimen sequenced was CFSE-low (dividing) CD8+ T cells sorted from an allogeneic mixed lymphocyte reaction. The receptors originated from a human donor in good health; the cells came from an allogeneic mixed lymphocyte reaction.

The rearrangement joins TRBV5-4 to TRBJ2-2; D tentatively reads TRBD1 or TRBD2 (5 bases each). V was pared by 4 bases and J by 0 bases, with 10 bases between. The CDR3 loop spans 15 amino acids. Germline CDR1 and CDR2: SGHNT and YYREEE (reference sequence). CDR3 residues: CASSKGTANTGELFF. CDR3 DNA sequence: TGTGCCAGCAGCAAAGGGACGGCGAACACCGGGGAGCTGTTTTTT.

By sample fraction, this clone is medium-sized. This rearrangement joins TRBV11-2 to TRBJ2-3, with D perhaps matching TRBD2 (6 bases). There are 17 residues in the CDR3. Germline assignment: CDR1 SGHAT and CDR2 FQNNGV. V shed 4 bases and J shed 0 bases, with 17 bases lying between them. The CDR3 sequence is CASSSTPGGLSTDTQYF. CDR3 nucleotide sequence: TGTGCCAGCAGCTCGACACCTGGAGGGCTCAGCACAGATACGCAGTATTTT.

This clone is medium-sized by share. A junction end diverges from the germline sequence, so it may reflect a read error. This chain joins TRBV29-1 and TRBJ2-1, with D perhaps TRBD1 (6 bases). Germline V lookup: CDR1 SQVTM, CDR2 ANQGSEA. The CDR3 consists of 13 residues. CDR3: CSVEGGRYNEQFF. CDR3 nucleotides: TGCAGCGTCGAAGGGGGTCGGTACAATGAGCAGTTCTTC.

This chain connects TRBV4-1 to TRBJ2-7; possible D gene TRBD2, 5 bases. CDR1 is MGHRA and CDR2 is YSYEKL in the germline V gene. Trimming removed 3 bases from V and 2 bases from J, with 14 bases in between. The CDR3 extends over 15 amino acids. CDR3 loop: CASSHPRTGPYEQYF. DNA of the CDR3: TGCGCCAGCAGCCATCCTCGGACTGGCCCCTACGAGCAGTACTTC.

By sample fraction, this clone is medium-sized. The chain uses TRBV7-3 and TRBJ1-1, with D uncertain. Germline V lookup: CDR1 SGHTA, CDR2 FQGTGA. The ends were cut back, 5 bases at V and 0 bases at J, with 16 bases in the middle. CDR3 size: 16 residues. The CDR3 spells CASSQMAGDMNTEAFF. The CDR3, as DNA: TGTGCCAGCAGCCAGATGGCAGGAGACATGAACACTGAAGCTTTCTTT.

The V call is TRBV5-1, the J call TRBJ2-1; D possibly corresponds to TRBD2 (5 bases). The V end was cut by 3 bases, the J end by 0 bases, with 10 bases between. The CDR3 covers 15 residues. The germline CDR1 and CDR2 sequences are SGHRS and YFSETQ. Written as DNA, the CDR3 is TGCGCCAGCAGCTCGGGATCGAGCTCCTACAATGAGCAGTTCTTC. Amino acids: CASSSGSSSYNEQFF. The full variable domain, its missing parts supplied by reference TRBV5-1 and TRBJ2-1, is KAGVTQTPRYLIKTRGQQVTLSCSPISGHRSVSWYQQTPGQGLQFLFEYFSETQRNKGNFPGRFSGRQFSNSRSEMNVSTLELGDSALYLCASSSGSSSYNEQFFGPGTRLTVL.

In its sample, this clone is medium-sized (0.01 to 0.1%). The V call is TRBV29-1, the J call TRBJ2-5; TRBD2 agrees at 11 bases. This CDR3 region has 15 residues. Looked up from germline, CDR1 is SQVTM and CDR2 is ANQGSEA. V lost 1 base and J lost 2; bases outside the gene matches: 3. CDR3 DNA sequence: TGCAGCGTTGAAGTTAGCGGGAGGGCTCAAGAGACCCAGTACTTC. Translation: CSVEVSGRAQETQYF. The full variable domain, rest sourced from reference TRBV29-1 and TRBJ2-5, is SAVISQKPSRDICQRGTSLTIQCQVDSQVTMMFWYRQQPGQSLTLIATANQGSEATYESGFVIDKFPISRPNLTFSTLTVSNMSPEDSSIYLCSVEVSGRAQETQYFGPGTRLLVL.

V is TRBV6-1 and J is TRBJ2-7, with 7 bases aligning to TRBD1. J gave up 2 bases and V 5 bases, and 6 bases lay outside the gene matches. Germline V CDR1 and CDR2: MNHNS, SASEGT. There are 14 residues in the CDR3. This chain's CDR3 is CASSQIGTAYEQYF. The CDR3, as DNA: TGTGCCAGCAGTCAAATCGGGACAGCCTACGAGCAGTACTTC.

This clone is medium-sized (0.01 to 0.1%) by share. CDR3 region: CASSVATGGGETQYF. DNA of the CDR3: TGTGCCAGCAGCGTAGCTACGGGGGGCGGAGAGACCCAGTACTTC. This chain joins TRBV9 and TRBJ2-5, with a possible D match to TRBD2 (7 bases). The CDR3 sequence is 15 residues long. Germline assignment: CDR1 SGDLS and CDR2 YYNGEE. Trimming took off 0 bases at V and 4 bases at J, with 13 bases between the two ends.

This clone was observed once. The chain joins TRBV2 to TRBJ2-6; D not resolved. The CDR3 is 16 amino acids. Between the trimmed V and J ends, which lost 2 bases and 0 bases, there was a span of 8 bases. Per the germline V gene, CDR1 is SNHLY and CDR2 is FYNNEI. CDR3 loop: CASSELRTSGANVLTF. The DNA for the CDR3 is TGTGCCAGCAGTGAATTGAGGACCTCTGGGGCCAACGTCCTGACTTTC.

The chain joins TRBV7-9 to TRBJ2-3; no definite D call. The CDR3 covers 12 residues. The V gene's germline CDR1 is SEHNR and CDR2 FQNEAQ (reference sequence). Trimming stripped 3 bases from V and 4 bases from J, with 5 bases between. CDR3 sequence (DNA): TGTGCCAGCAGCTTTGGGGCAGATACGCAGTATTTT. Translation: CASSFGADTQYF. Based on the CDR3 plus reference TRBV7-9 and TRBJ2-3, the full variable domain is DTGVSQNPRHKITKRGQNVTFRCDPISEHNRLYWYRQTLGQGPEFLTYFQNEAQLEKSRLLSDRFSAERPKGSFSTLEIQRTEQGDSAMYLCASSFGADTQYFGPGTRLTVL.

This clone was seen repeatedly, ten times or more. This chain connects TRBV18 to TRBJ2-7; 11 positions match TRBD2. Trimming at V came to 2 bases and at J to 3 bases, leaving 0 bases not matched to a gene. There are 14 residues in the CDR3. The germline V gene encodes CDR1 KGHSH and CDR2 LQKENI. The CDR3 region is CASSPGTSGYEQYF. In nucleotides, the CDR3 is TGTGCCAGCTCACCAGGGACTAGCGGCTACGAGCAGTACTTC.

As concerns this clone: With only one base between it and a far larger clone, this is likely a read error. The sample carries other DNA sequences with the same CDR3. V is TRBV7-9 and J is TRBJ1-1, with no clear D. Germline V gene lookup returns CDR1 SEHNR and CDR2 FQNEAQ (reference sequence). V shed 0 bases and J shed 2 bases, with 4 bases lying between them. The CDR3 contains 13 residues. The CDR3 DNA reads TGTGCCAGCAGCTTAGCGTACAACACTGAAGCTTTCTTT. Amino acids: CASSLAYNTEAFF.

By frequency in the sample, this clone is medium-sized. The V call is TRBV4-3, the J call TRBJ2-4, with a weak D call TRBD1 (5 bases). Germline values: CDR1 LGHNA, CDR2 YSLEER. There are 16 residues in the CDR3. Trimming cost V 0 bases and J 2 bases, with 11 bases left between them. CDR3 sequence (DNA): TGCGCCAGCAGCCAAGATTCCAGGGCCTCCAAAAACATTCAGTACTTC. Protein product: CASSQDSRASKNIQYF.

By proportion, this clone is medium-sized. The J gene is TRBJ1-2, the V gene TRBV9; no reliable D call. This CDR3 region has 12 residues. Trimming pared 2 bases from V and 8 bases from J, leaving 10 bases between. Germline lookup yields CDR1 SGDLS and CDR2 YYNGEE. CDR3 protein: CASSVGGKGYTF. The CDR3 DNA is TGTGCCAGCAGCGTCGGAGGGAAGGGCTACACCTTC.

In its sample, this clone was seen a few times. The rearrangement uses TRBV30 and TRBJ2-7; D may be TRBD2 (5 bases). The CDR3 contains 13 residues. Germline V gene lookup returns CDR1 GTSNPN and CDR2 SVGIG (reference sequence). Trimming cost V 3 bases and J 7 bases, with 16 bases left between them. Here the CDR3 reads CAWSYGVGKEQYF. The CDR3 DNA reads TGTGCCTGGAGCTACGGGGTGGGGAAGGAGCAGTACTTC. Complete variable domain (other parts from reference TRBV30 and TRBJ2-7): SQTIHQWPATLVQPVGSPLSLECTVEGTSNPNLYWYRQAAGRGLQLLFYSVGIGQISSEVPQNLSASRPQDRQFILSSKKLLLSDSGFYLCAWSYGVGKEQYFGPGTRLTVT.